A single sample is the source of the 28 T cell receptor beta chains below, sequenced in a study of T cell changes during pregnancy in multiple sclerosis. TCRdb's table, derived via immunoSEQ multiplex PCR, lists solely in-frame clones and lacks some. The sample records approximately 66,000 clones, roughly 90% being singletons. The sequencing used CD8+ T cells from peripheral blood mononuclear cells, collected before pregnancy. Receptors originate from a female donor with multiple sclerosis, enrolled in a pregnancy study.

V is TRBV7-3 and J is TRBJ2-3, with D maybe TRBD2 (6 bases). Deletions cut 3 bases from V and 6 bases from J, with 13 bases between. The CDR3 spans 14 residues. CDR1 SGHTA and CDR2 FQGTGA come from the germline V gene. The CDR3 region has the DNA TGTGCCAGCAGCTTTCGTTCTAGCGACGATACGCAGTATTTT. Its translation is CASSFRSSDDTQYF.

The chain employs TRBV10-1 and TRBJ1-1; D gene ambiguous. The length of the CDR3 is 17 residues. Trimming cost V 6 bases and J 0 bases, with 20 bases left between them. Germline V gene lookup returns CDR1 WNHNN and CDR2 SYGVQD (reference sequence). DNA for the CDR3: TGCGCCAGCAGCTACAGCGGCCCACGGAGAATGAACACTGAAGCTTTCTTT. It codes for CASSYSGPRRMNTEAFF.

This rearrangement joins TRBV13 to TRBJ2-2; 10 bases fit TRBD2. There are 15 residues in the CDR3. J lost 6 bases, V lost 3 bases, and 4 bases had no gene match. Germline V gives CDR1 PRHDT, CDR2 FYEKMQ (reference sequence). CDR3 DNA sequence: TGTGCCAGCAGCTTCCCCACTAGCGGGGCCGGGGAGCTGTTTTTT. Protein product: CASSFPTSGAGELFF.

The V call is TRBV5-1, the J call TRBJ2-2, with 11 bases fitting TRBD1. The ends lost 5 bases at V and 5 bases at J; junction bases unmatched: 8. The CDR3 totals 16 residues. CDR1 and CDR2 (germline): SGHRS, YFSETQ. CDR3 loop: CASSWTGGLVTGELFF. CDR3 DNA: TGCGCCAGCAGTTGGACAGGGGGCTTAGTAACCGGGGAGCTGTTTTTT.

This sequence joins TRBV15 and TRBJ1-1; possibly TRBD1 for D (5 bases). CDR3 length equals 13 residues. Between the trimmed V and J ends, which lost 1 base and 8 bases, there was a span of 11 bases. Germline values: CDR1 LNHNV, CDR2 YYDKDF (reference sequence). The CDR3 DNA reads TGTGCCACCAGCAGAGTTTCGGGGGACGAAGCTTTCTTT. Translation: CATSRVSGDEAFF.

This sequence joins TRBV5-1 and TRBJ1-1; weak D call: TRBD1 (5 bases). Germline V gene lookup returns CDR1 SGHRS and CDR2 YFSETQ. The CDR3 contains 13 residues. The V and J ends lost 7 bases and 3 bases respectively, with 13 bases between them. The CDR3 region is CASSTGAHTEAFF. The CDR3 DNA reads TGCGCCAGCTCTACAGGAGCCCACACTGAAGCTTTCTTT.

The J gene is TRBJ1-2, the V gene TRBV29-1, with 9 bases that match TRBD1. J lost 2 bases, V lost 0 bases, and 4 bases had no gene match. Germline V gene lookup returns CDR1 SQVTM and CDR2 ANQGSEA. The CDR3 loop spans 15 amino acids. The CDR3 protein is CSVEDPGTGNYGYTF. In DNA, the CDR3 is TGCAGCGTTGAAGATCCCGGGACAGGGAACTATGGCTACACCTTC.

This chain uses TRBV13 with TRBJ1-1; possible D gene TRBD1, 6 bases. V was trimmed by 2 bases and J by 5 bases, leaving 15 bases between them. The length of the CDR3 is 15 residues. Looked up from germline, CDR1 is PRHDT and CDR2 is FYEKMQ (reference sequence). The CDR3 protein is CASSLLAGEGTEAFF. Written as DNA, the CDR3 is TGTGCCAGCAGCTTACTAGCAGGGGAGGGTACTGAAGCTTTCTTT.

This clone was detected once. This chain uses TRBV5-1 with TRBJ2-5; D not certain. The germline V and J ends were trimmed by 1 base and 4 bases, with 8 bases remaining between them. The CDR3 contains 13 residues. Germline V gene data show CDR1 as SGHRS and CDR2 as YFSETQ. CDR3 DNA sequence: TGCGCCAGCAGCTTGTTTCAGGCAGAGACCCAGTACTTC. Translation gives CASSLFQAETQYF. Full variable domain (outside the CDR3, taken from reference TRBV5-1 and TRBJ2-5): KAGVTQTPRYLIKTRGQQVTLSCSPISGHRSVSWYQQTPGQGLQFLFEYFSETQRNKGNFPGRFSGRQFSNSRSEMNVSTLELGDSALYLCASSLFQAETQYFGPGTRLLVL.

The chain couples TRBV7-6 to TRBJ1-1; D unclear. CDR1 and CDR2 (germline): SGHVS, FNYEAQ. Deletions cut 6 bases from V and 4 bases from J, with 15 bases between. This CDR3 contains 14 residues. As DNA, the CDR3 is TGTGCCAGCAGGGAGCTAGGCGGGATCACTGAAGCTTTCTTT. Its protein is CASRELGGITEAFF.

This chain joins TRBV19 and TRBJ2-1; a possible D gene is TRBD2 (5 bases). Germline CDR1 and CDR2: LNHDA and SQIVND (reference sequence). The length of the CDR3 is 12 residues. Trimming removed 8 bases at V and 10 bases at J, with 15 bases between. The CDR3 DNA is TGTGCCAGTTTGGACTCTCCGGGGGAGCAGTTCTTC. The encoded protein is CASLDSPGEQFF.

This chain connects TRBV7-9 to TRBJ2-2; D gene uncertain. This CDR3 has 14 amino acids. Germline V gives CDR1 SEHNR, CDR2 FQNEAQ (reference sequence). Trimming removed 5 bases at V and 4 bases at J, with 11 bases between. CDR3 loop: CASSPIQITGELFF. CDR3 sequence (DNA): TGTGCCAGCAGCCCCATTCAAATCACCGGGGAGCTGTTTTTT.

The chain carries TRBV7-9 and TRBJ1-1; a possible D gene is TRBD1 (5 bases). Germline V gene data show CDR1 as SEHNR and CDR2 as FQNEAQ (reference sequence). The CDR3 consists of 16 residues. V gave up 6 bases and J gave up 0 bases, with 17 bases separating them. The CDR3 protein is CASRTPGPALNTEAFF. CDR3 DNA sequence: TGTGCCAGCAGGACCCCAGGGCCCGCGTTGAACACTGAAGCTTTCTTT. The variable domain in full, completed from reference TRBV7-9 and TRBJ1-1, reads DTGVSQNPRHKITKRGQNVTFRCDPISEHNRLYWYRQTLGQGPEFLTYFQNEAQLEKSRLLSDRFSAERPKGSFSTLEIQRTEQGDSAMYLCASRTPGPALNTEAFFGQGTRLTVV.

The chain has TRBV27 and TRBJ2-7; D is possibly TRBD2 (6 bases). Germline V gives CDR1 MNHEY, CDR2 SMNVEV (reference sequence). The CDR3 consists of 15 residues. The V gene lost 1 base and the J gene lost 5 bases, with 15 bases spanning the gap. CDR3 region: CASSLFNGGTHEQYF. For the CDR3, the DNA is TGTGCCAGCAGTTTATTCAACGGGGGTACCCACGAGCAGTACTTC.

The chain joins TRBV7-9 to TRBJ1-2; possibly TRBD1 for D (6 bases). With 7 bases removed from V and 3 bases from J, the gap between germline ends came to 15 bases. This CDR3 is built from 14 residues. Looked up from germline, CDR1 is SEHNR and CDR2 is FQNEAQ (reference sequence). As DNA, the CDR3 is TGTGCCAGCACCTCGGACAGTCCCTACTATGGCTACACCTTC. Translated, it gives CASTSDSPYYGYTF.

V gene TRBV5-1 combines with J gene TRBJ2-7; 8 bases match TRBD2. CDR1 is SGHRS and CDR2 is YFSETQ in the germline V gene. V lost 4 bases and J lost 2; bases outside the gene matches: 8. The CDR3 is made up of 15 amino acids. The CDR3 here is CASSPDVTSAYEQYF. The CDR3 region has the DNA TGCGCCAGCAGCCCGGACGTGACTAGCGCCTACGAGCAGTACTTC.

The V call is TRBV30, the J call TRBJ1-2; D unresolved. V lost 2 bases and J 7 bases, leaving 11 bases between the germline ends. Germline V gene data show CDR1 as GTSNPN and CDR2 as SVGIG (reference sequence). The CDR3 sequence is 12 residues long. The CDR3 spells CAWSPGVRGYTF. CDR3 coding DNA: TGTGCCTGGAGTCCGGGAGTACGTGGCTACACCTTC.

This chain uses TRBV23-1 with TRBJ2-7, with D unresolved. TRBV23-1 is marked as an open reading frame, function uncertain. The CDR3 extends over 15 amino acids. V was clipped by 0 bases and J by 3 bases, with 12 bases between them. For the CDR3, the DNA is TGCGCCAGCAGTCAATCCCGCGACGGGTACTACGAGCAGTACTTC. The encoded protein is CASSQSRDGYYEQYF.

This clone was found a few times. This chain uses TRBV9 with TRBJ1-1; the match to TRBD1 covers 7 bases. J gave up 1 base and V 1 base, and 7 bases lay outside the gene matches. The CDR3 covers 16 residues. Looked up from germline, CDR1 is SGDLS and CDR2 is YYNGEE. CDR3 residues: CASSVSIQGKNTEAFF. Here the CDR3 DNA reads TGTGCCAGCAGCGTATCGATACAGGGGAAGAACACTGAAGCTTTCTTT.

This chain links TRBV12-5 with TRBJ1-2, with TRBD1 identical over 7 bases. Germline lookup yields CDR1 LGHNT and CDR2 FRNRAP. With V trimmed by 4 bases and J by 0 bases, 5 bases remained unmatched. The CDR3 has 15 residues. CDR3 in DNA: TGTGCTAGTGGTTCGGGGGACAGATCTAACTATGGCTACACCTTC. Its translation is CASGSGDRSNYGYTF. Filled out from reference TRBV12-5 and TRBJ1-2, the complete variable domain reads DARVTQTPRHKVTEMGQEVTMRCQPILGHNTVFWYRQTMMQGLELLAYFRNRAPLDDSGMPKDRFSAEMPDATLATLKIQPSEPRDSAVYFCASGSGDRSNYGYTFGSGTRLTVV.

J is TRBJ2-7 and V is TRBV11-2, with D hard to call. The germline gives CDR1 SGHAT, CDR2 FQNNGV. This CDR3 has 12 residues. The germline V and J ends were trimmed by 2 bases and 4 bases, with 6 bases remaining between them. DNA for the CDR3: TGTGCCAGCAGCTTAAATTTATACGAGCAGTACTTC. Its protein product is CASSLNLYEQYF.

This clone appeared a few times. The chain recombines TRBV7-9 with TRBJ1-2, with TRBD1 matching 8 bases. Germline CDR1 SEHNR, CDR2 FQNEAQ (reference sequence). The V and J ends lost 5 bases and 4 bases, in that order; junction bases with no gene match: 9. The CDR3 loop spans 15 amino acids. The CDR3 region is CASSSGQGNSYGYTF. The CDR3 coding sequence is TGTGCCAGCAGCAGCGGACAGGGAAACAGCTATGGCTACACCTTC.

This chain links TRBV7-6 with TRBJ2-7; 8 nucleotides agree with TRBD2. Per the germline V gene, CDR1 is SGHVS and CDR2 is FNYEAQ. V was pared by 5 bases and J by 4 bases, with 16 bases of the junction left unmatched. The CDR3 consists of 17 residues. CDR3 in DNA: TGTGCCAGCAGCCCTGTTGTACGGCGGGGGGCCAGGTACGAGCAGTACTTC. Its protein is CASSPVVRRGARYEQYF.

The V call is TRBV27, the J call TRBJ1-2, with D unclear. V lost 5 bases and J lost 0, with 16 bases in between. The CDR3 is made up of 16 amino acids. From germline, CDR1 is MNHEY and CDR2 SMNVEV (reference sequence). DNA for the CDR3: TGTGCCAGCAGTCCCCTAGGGAGTACTACTAACTATGGCTACACCTTC. Translating it yields CASSPLGSTTNYGYTF.

The rearrangement uses TRBV6-6 and TRBJ2-7, with a possible D match to TRBD1 (6 bases). The germline V and J ends were trimmed by 5 bases and 5 bases, with 13 bases remaining between them. CDR3 length: 13 amino acids. The germline CDR1 and CDR2 sequences are MNHNY and SVGAGI (reference sequence). CDR3 sequence (DNA): TGTGCCAGCAGTGTACAGGGTATCAACGAGCAGTACTTC. Its protein is CASSVQGINEQYF.

The chain employs TRBV29-1 and TRBJ2-1; possible D gene TRBD1, 5 bases. Germline CDR1 and CDR2: SQVTM and ANQGSEA. The V gene lost 4 bases and the J gene lost 8 bases, with 6 bases spanning the gap. The CDR3 runs 10 residues. CDR3 bases: TGCAGCGTTGTCAGGGATGAGCAGTTCTTC. Encoded protein: CSVVRDEQFF.

The chain joins TRBV6-6 to TRBJ2-7, with TRBD2 identical over 8 bases. The CDR3 runs to 15 residues. Germline values: CDR1 MNHNY, CDR2 SVGAGI (reference sequence). Trimming cost V 6 bases and J 5 bases; bases outside gene matches: 12. The CDR3 DNA reads as TGTGCCAGCAGCACACCCCCTCTAGCGGGCCACGAGCAGTACTTC. Residues: CASSTPPLAGHEQYF.

The chain recombines TRBV27 with TRBJ1-2; 10 bases are shared with TRBD1. The CDR3 extends over 13 amino acids. CDR1 is MNHEY, CDR2 SMNVEV, per germline (reference sequence). J was trimmed by 8 bases and V by 3 bases; bases with no gene match: 3. The CDR3 region is CASSLTGGRGYTF. DNA of the CDR3: TGTGCCAGCAGTTTGACAGGGGGCCGAGGCTACACCTTC.